These 12 T cell receptor beta chains originate from one sample sequenced in a study of beta chain features in type 1 diabetes (dated by TCRdb to between 2018 and 2020). Study-wide conclusions, independent of this receptor: A moderate but significant shortening of TCRB CDR3 length was observed in type 1 diabetes patients in all four CD4+ subsets.

Libraries were built with the immunoSEQ multiplex PCR assay. The entire isolated RNA was reverse transcribed using the High Capacity cDNA Reverse Transcription Kit, and thus expressed TCRB transcripts were sequenced. The table was pulled from immuneACCESS by TCRdb, which kept in-frame rearrangements only. Such tables lose some clones; where checked, under half of the loss comes from unresolved V genes, and the rest has no known cause. The sample table contains 400,000 or so clones; only one count was recorded for 10% to 15% of them. The ten top clones hold approximately 0.011% of the sample. These receptors have no known antigen. What was sequenced was naive CD4+ T cells from blood. The cell subset or site label here, explained by the study, means: true naive CD4+ T cells. The source of these receptors is a woman younger than 35 with type 1 diabetes.

This clone was seen a handful of times. The rearrangement links TRBV30 to TRBJ1-5; possible D gene TRBD1, 5 bases. V was pared by 0 bases and J by 4 bases, with 10 bases between. CDR3 size: 14 residues. Germline V CDR1 and CDR2: GTSNPN, SVGIG (reference sequence). The CDR3 loop reads CAWSVVAGNQPQHF. For the CDR3, the DNA is TGTGCCTGGAGTGTAGTGGCAGGGAATCAGCCCCAGCATTTT.

This chain joins TRBV19 and TRBJ1-1; 7 positions agree with TRBD1. This CDR3 contains 14 residues. Germline assignment: CDR1 LNHDA and CDR2 SQIVND (reference sequence). J lost 5 bases, V lost 5 bases, and 8 bases had no gene match. The CDR3 reads CASSVDRAGTEAFF. The CDR3 DNA reads TGTGCCAGTAGTGTCGACAGGGCGGGGACTGAAGCTTTCTTT.

This clone was picked up a small number of times. The gene calls are TRBV7-2 and TRBJ2-1, with D unresolved. Per germline, CDR1 SGHTA and CDR2 FQGNSA. V was cut by 5 bases and J by 0 bases, with 11 bases left in between. This CDR3 comprises 15 residues. CDR3 nucleotide sequence: TGTGCCAGCAGCATCGCGTCGAGCTCCTACAATGAGCAGTTCTTC. It is translated as CASSIASSSYNEQFF.

The CDR3 coding sequence is TGCAGCGCACCCTTGTCCGCCGGCACTGAAGCTTTCTTT. This encodes CSAPLSAGTEAFF. The chain employs TRBV29-1 and TRBJ1-1; D is undetermined. The CDR3 is made up of 13 amino acids. CDR1 is SQVTM, CDR2 ANQGSEA, per germline. Deletions cut 7 bases from V and 4 bases from J, with 16 bases between.

About this clone itself: Different DNA sequences within this sample yield the same CDR3. The chain combines TRBV18 with TRBJ1-2; no clear D gene. V was shortened by 3 bases and J by 0 bases, with 8 bases between the two germline ends. The CDR3 has 14 amino acids. CDR1 KGHSH and CDR2 LQKENI come from the germline V gene. CDR3 protein: CASSPPVPNYGYTF. The CDR3 DNA reads as TGTGCCAGCTCACCCCCGGTTCCTAACTATGGCTACACCTTC.

The rearrangement joins TRBV10-3 to TRBJ2-7; D is uncertain. This CDR3 spans 11 amino acids. The ends were cut back, 7 bases at V and 7 bases at J, with 11 bases in the middle. CDR1 and CDR2 from the germline V gene are ENHRY and SYGVKD. The CDR3 loop reads CAITMNGEQYF. CDR3 in DNA: TGTGCCATCACTATGAATGGTGAGCAGTACTTC.

The sample holds a few counts of this clone. The chain has TRBV5-1 and TRBJ2-7, with 13 bases identical to TRBD2. CDR3 size: 13 residues. Trimming removed 7 bases from V and 4 bases from J; junction bases left unmatched: 2. CDR1 SGHRS and CDR2 YFSETQ come from the germline V gene. This CDR3 is CASSGLAGYEQYF. CDR3 nucleotide sequence: TGCGCCAGCTCGGGACTAGCGGGGTACGAGCAGTACTTC.

The genes are TRBV4-3 and TRBJ2-3; D is undetermined. This CDR3 is 18 amino acids long. Germline V gene data show CDR1 as LGHNA and CDR2 as YSLEER. V dropped 0 bases and J dropped 0 bases, with 16 bases sitting between them. CDR3 region: CASSQDAPGGVSTDTQYF. In nucleotides, the CDR3 is TGCGCCAGCAGCCAAGACGCCCCTGGCGGAGTTAGCACAGATACGCAGTATTTT.

The chain has TRBV7-2 and TRBJ2-7, with a possible D match to TRBD1 (6 bases). With 4 bases removed from V and 5 bases from J, the gap between germline ends came to 18 bases. CDR1 is SGHTA, CDR2 FQGNSA, per germline. The CDR3 spans 15 residues. The CDR3 loop reads CASSSMGHYRDEQYF. In DNA form, the CDR3 reads TGTGCCAGCAGCTCGATGGGACACTACCGGGACGAGCAGTACTTC.

This clone was counted only a few times. The chain recombines TRBV5-1 with TRBJ2-1; 12 bases map to TRBD1. This CDR3 comprises 15 residues. With 5 bases clipped from V and 9 bases from J, the junction kept 9 bases outside the gene matches. The germline V gene has CDR1 SGHRS and CDR2 YFSETQ. The CDR3 is CASSPGTGGEVEQFF. The DNA for the CDR3 is TGCGCCAGCAGTCCCGGGACAGGGGGCGAAGTTGAGCAGTTCTTC.

This clone was recorded a few times. CDR3: CASTSPQRGFEQYF. CDR3 DNA: TGTGCCAGCACCTCCCCCCAGCGGGGCTTCGAGCAGTACTTC. This chain links TRBV7-2 with TRBJ2-7; 7 bases line up with TRBD2. Germline trimming cut 7 bases from V and 6 bases from J; bases unmatched to any gene: 12. CDR3 length: 14 amino acids. In germline, CDR1 is SGHTA, CDR2 FQGNSA.

The rearrangement links TRBV5-1 to TRBJ2-5; D is uncertain. The CDR3 totals 14 residues. The V and J ends lost 0 bases and 5 bases respectively, with 11 bases between them. The germline V gene has CDR1 SGHRS and CDR2 YFSETQ. The CDR3 coding sequence is TGCGCCAGCAGCTTGGGGTCCGGGTTGGAGACCCAGTACTTC. Translated, it gives CASSLGSGLETQYF.